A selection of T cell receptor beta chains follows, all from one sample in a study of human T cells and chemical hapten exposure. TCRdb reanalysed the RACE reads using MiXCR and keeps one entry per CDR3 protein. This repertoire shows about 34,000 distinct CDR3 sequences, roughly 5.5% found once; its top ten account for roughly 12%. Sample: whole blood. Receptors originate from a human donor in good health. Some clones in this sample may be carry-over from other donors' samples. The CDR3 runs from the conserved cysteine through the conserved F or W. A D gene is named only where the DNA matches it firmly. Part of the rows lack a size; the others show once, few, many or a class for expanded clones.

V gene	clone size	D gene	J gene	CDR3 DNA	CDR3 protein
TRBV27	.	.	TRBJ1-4	TGTGCCAGCAGTTTATCGAGCGGAACTAATGAAAAACTGTTTTTT	CASSLSSGTNEKLFF
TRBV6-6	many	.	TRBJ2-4	TGTGCCAGCAGTTACAAAGTAACTCAAAACATTCAGTACTTC	CASSYKVTQNIQYF
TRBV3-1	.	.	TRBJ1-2	TGTGCCAGCAGCCAGGCAGCCTCTAACTATGGCTACACCTTC	CASSQAASNYGYTF
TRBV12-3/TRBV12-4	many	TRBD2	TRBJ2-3	TGTGCCAGCAAAGATCTAGCGGGAGGATTCGGTACGCAGTATTTT	CASKDLAGGFGTQYF
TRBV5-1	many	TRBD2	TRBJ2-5	TGCGCCAGCAGCTTGGCCGTAGCGGGGGGCCAAGAGACCCAGTACTTC	CASSLAVAGGQETQYF
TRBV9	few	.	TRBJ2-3	TGTGCCAGCAGCGTAGATCCCTATACAGATACGCAGTATTTT	CASSVDPYTDTQYF
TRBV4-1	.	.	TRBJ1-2	TGCGCCAGCAGCCGAGGGAATGATAACTATGGCTACACCTTC	CASSRGNDNYGYTF
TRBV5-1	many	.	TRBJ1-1	TGCGCCAGCAGCTTCCCCGGGGGCACTGAAGCTTTCTTT	CASSFPGGTEAFF
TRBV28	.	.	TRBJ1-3	TGTGCCAGCAGTTTTTTTTGGGACGCTAAACCTGGAAACACCATATATTTT	CASSFFWDAKPGNTIYF
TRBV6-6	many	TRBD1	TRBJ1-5	TGTGCCAGCAGTTACTCAGGGGGCTATCAGCCCCAGCATTTT	CASSYSGGYQPQHF
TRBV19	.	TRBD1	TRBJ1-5	TGTGCCAGTAGATCCCGGGACAGCTTTTATAATCAGCCCCAGCATTTT	CASRSRDSFYNQPQHF
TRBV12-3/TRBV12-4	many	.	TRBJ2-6	TGTGCCCTCGGCGAGGGGGGGAAAGGGGCCAACGTCCTGACTTTC	CALGEGGKGANVLTF
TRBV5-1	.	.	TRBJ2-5	TGCGCCAGCAGCTTGCGCCAGCAAGAGACCCAGTACTTC	CASSLRQQETQYF
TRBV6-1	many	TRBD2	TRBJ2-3	TGTGCCAGCAGTGCCCTAGCGGGGGTGATAGATACGCAGTATTTT	CASSALAGVIDTQYF
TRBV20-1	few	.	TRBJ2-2	TGCAGTGCTAGTTTGGGGGCAATGTCCGGGGAGCTGTTTTTT	CSASLGAMSGELFF
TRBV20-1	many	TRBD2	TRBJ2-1	TGCAGTGCCTACACTGCCGGGACTAGCGCGTCCTACAATGAGCAGTTCTTC	CSAYTAGTSASYNEQFF
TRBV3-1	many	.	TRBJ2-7	TGTGCCAGCAGCGCGGGACAGAGAAATTACGAGCAGTACTTC	CASSAGQRNYEQYF
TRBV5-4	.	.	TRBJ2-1	TGTGCCAGCAGCCCCCGCGAAGGGGACAATGAGAAGTTCTTC	CASSPREGDNEKFF
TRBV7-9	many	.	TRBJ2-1	TGTGCCAGCAGCTTGGCCAATGAGCAGTTCTTC	CASSLANEQFF
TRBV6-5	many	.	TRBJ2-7	TGTGCCAGCAGTCCCACAGGCACATACTACGAGCAGTACTTC	CASSPTGTYYEQYF
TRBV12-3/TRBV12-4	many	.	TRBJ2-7	TGTGCCAGCAGTTCCCAGGGGTACTACGAGCAGTACTTC	CASSSQGYYEQYF
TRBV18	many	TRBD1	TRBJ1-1	TGTGCCAGCTCACGTTTAAGGACAGGGGAAGTGGGCACTGAAGCTTTCTTT	CASSRLRTGEVGTEAFF
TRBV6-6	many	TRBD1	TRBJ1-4	TGTGCCACCTCGACAGGGAGGAACGAAAAACTGTTTTTT	CATSTGRNEKLFF
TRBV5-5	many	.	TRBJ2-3	TGTGCCAGCAGGATCGGGGGCGCGTCCACAGATACGCAGTATTTT	CASRIGGASTDTQYF
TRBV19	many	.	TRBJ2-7	TGTGCCAGTAGTATCACTCAGGTCGGCGAGCAGTACTTC	CASSITQVGEQYF